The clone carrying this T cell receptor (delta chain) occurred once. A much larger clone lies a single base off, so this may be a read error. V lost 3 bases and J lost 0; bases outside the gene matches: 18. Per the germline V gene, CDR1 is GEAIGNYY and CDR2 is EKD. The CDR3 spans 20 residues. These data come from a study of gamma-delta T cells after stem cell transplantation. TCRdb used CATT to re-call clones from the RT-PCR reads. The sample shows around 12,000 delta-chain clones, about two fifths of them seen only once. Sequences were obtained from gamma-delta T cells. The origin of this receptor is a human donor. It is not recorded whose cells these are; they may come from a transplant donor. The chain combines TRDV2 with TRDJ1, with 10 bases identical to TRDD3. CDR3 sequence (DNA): TGTGCCTGTGACCCGGTCTTGGGACTGGGGGATGTATGTTACACCGATAAACTCATCTTT. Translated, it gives CACDPVLGLGDVCYTDKLIF.